This entry features one T cell receptor (beta chain) sequence. The antigen remains unidentified. Data came from immunoSEQ multiplex PCR; TCRdb stores just in-frame clones and leaves some out. Here the sample spans 150,000 or so clones, less than 90% being singletons. This sample is part of a study of cytomegalovirus exposure and HLA in healthy donors. General observations from the study: Subsequent analysis revealed that first-cohort TCR clusters tended to co-occur in the 110 or so validation repertoires. The CMV antigen specificity of a few CMV-associated chains was confirmed through in vitro analysis.

CDR1 SGHRS and CDR2 YFSETQ come from the germline V gene. V lost 3 bases to trimming and J lost 0 bases, with 6 bases between them. The CDR3 consists of 13 residues. The TCR sequence derives from a man between 18 and 35 years old in good health and CMV-seropositive. This rearrangement joins TRBV5-1 to TRBJ1-1, with a possible D match to TRBD1 (6 bases). The sample consisted of PBMCs. The CDR3, as DNA: TGCGCCAGCAGCTGGACAGTGAACACTGAAGCTTTCTTT. It yields the protein CASSWTVNTEAFF.